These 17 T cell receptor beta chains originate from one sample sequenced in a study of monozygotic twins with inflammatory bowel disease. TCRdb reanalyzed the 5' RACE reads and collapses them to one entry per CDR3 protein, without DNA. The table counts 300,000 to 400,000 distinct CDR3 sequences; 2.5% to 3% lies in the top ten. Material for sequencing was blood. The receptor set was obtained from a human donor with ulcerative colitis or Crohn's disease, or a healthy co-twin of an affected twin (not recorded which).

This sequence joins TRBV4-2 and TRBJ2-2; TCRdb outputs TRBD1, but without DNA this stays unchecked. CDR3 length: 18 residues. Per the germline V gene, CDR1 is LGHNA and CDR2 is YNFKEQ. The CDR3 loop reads CASTGTDRADTNTGELFF.

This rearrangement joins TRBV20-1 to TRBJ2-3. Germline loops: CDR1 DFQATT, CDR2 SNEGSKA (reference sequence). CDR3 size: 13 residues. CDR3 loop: CSARAKFTDTQYF.

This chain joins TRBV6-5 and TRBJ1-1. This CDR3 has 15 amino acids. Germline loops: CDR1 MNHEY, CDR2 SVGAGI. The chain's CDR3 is CASSYSGGVNTEAFF.

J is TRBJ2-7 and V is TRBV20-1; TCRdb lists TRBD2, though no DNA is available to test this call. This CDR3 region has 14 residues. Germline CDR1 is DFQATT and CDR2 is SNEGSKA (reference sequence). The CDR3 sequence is CSARYQGRNYEQYF.

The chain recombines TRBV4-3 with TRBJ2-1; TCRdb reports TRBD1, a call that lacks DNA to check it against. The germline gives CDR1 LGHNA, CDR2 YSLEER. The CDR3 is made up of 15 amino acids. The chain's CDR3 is CASSSGQGPYNEQFF.

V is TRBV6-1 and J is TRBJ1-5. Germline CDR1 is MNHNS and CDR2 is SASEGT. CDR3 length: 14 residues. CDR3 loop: CASSLAGPNQPQHF.

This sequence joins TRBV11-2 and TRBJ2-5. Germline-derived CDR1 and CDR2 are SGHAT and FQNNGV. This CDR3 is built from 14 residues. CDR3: CASSQPMGQETQYF.

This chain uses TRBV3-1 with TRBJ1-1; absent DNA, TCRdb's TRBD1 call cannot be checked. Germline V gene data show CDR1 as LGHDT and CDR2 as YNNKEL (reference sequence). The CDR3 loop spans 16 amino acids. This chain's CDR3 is CASSQEAEGADTEAFF.

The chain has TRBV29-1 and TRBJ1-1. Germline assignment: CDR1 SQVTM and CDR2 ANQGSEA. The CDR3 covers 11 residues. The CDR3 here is CSVERNTEAFF.

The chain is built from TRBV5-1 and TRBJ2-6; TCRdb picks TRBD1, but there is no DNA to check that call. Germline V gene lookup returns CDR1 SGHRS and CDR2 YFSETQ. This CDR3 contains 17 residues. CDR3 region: CASSLAQESSGANVLTF.

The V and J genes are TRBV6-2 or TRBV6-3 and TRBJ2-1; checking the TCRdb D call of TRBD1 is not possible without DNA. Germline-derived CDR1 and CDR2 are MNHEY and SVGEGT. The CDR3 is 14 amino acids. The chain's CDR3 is CASSYQQGLNEQFF.

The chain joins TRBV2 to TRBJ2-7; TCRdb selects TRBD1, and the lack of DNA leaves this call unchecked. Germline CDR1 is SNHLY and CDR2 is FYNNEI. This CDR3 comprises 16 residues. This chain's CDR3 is CASRSGGAGKYYEQYF. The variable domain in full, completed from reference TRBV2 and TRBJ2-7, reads EPEVTQTPSHQVTQMGQEVILRCVPISNHLYFYWYRQILGQKVEFLVSFYNNEISEKSEIFDDQFSVERPDGSNFTLKIRSTKLEDSAMYFCASRSGGAGKYYEQYFGPGTRLTVT.

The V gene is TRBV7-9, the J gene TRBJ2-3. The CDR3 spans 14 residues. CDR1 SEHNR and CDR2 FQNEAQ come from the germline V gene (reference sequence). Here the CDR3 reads CASSLQISTDTQYF.

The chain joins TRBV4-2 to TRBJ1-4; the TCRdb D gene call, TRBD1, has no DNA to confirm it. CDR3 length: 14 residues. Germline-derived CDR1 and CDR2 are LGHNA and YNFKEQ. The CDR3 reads CASSQTDSNEKLFF.

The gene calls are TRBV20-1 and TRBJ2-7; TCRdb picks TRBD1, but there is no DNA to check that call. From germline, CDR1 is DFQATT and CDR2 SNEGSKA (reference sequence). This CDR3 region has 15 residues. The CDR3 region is CSTWAGGEESYEQYF.

The CDR3 is CASSPTGTGYGYTF. J is TRBJ1-2 and V is TRBV18; TCRdb designates TRBD1, a call that cannot be tested without DNA. The germline V gene has CDR1 KGHSH and CDR2 LQKENI. CDR3 length equals 14 residues.

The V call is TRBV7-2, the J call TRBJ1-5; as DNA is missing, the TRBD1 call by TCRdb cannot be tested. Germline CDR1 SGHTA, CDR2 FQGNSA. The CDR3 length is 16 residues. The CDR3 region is CASSWGTGELNQPQHF. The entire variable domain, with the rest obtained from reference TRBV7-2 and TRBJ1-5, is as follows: GAGVSQSPSNKVTEKGKDVELRCDPISGHTALYWYRQSLGQGLEFLIYFQGNSAPDKSGLPSDRFSAERTGGSVSTLTIQRTQQEDSAVYLCASSWGTGELNQPQHFGDGTRLSIL.